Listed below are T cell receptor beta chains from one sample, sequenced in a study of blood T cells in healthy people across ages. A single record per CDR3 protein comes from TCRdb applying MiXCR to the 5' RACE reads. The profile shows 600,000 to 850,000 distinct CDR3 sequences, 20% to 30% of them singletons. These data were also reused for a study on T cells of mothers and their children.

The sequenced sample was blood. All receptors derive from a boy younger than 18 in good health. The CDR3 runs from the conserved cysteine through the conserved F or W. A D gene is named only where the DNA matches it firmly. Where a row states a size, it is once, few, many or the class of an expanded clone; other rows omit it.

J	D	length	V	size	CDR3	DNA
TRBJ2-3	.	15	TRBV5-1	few	CASSLGRVSTDTQYF	TGCGCCAGCAGCTTGGGCAGGGTCAGCACAGATACGCAGTATTTT
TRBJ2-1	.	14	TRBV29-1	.	CSVEQGRIPTEQFF	TGCAGCGTTGAGCAGGGACGAATACCTACCGAGCAGTTCTTC
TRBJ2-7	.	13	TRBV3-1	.	CASSPPGLFEQYF	TGTGCCAGCAGCCCCCCGGGGCTTTTCGAGCAGTACTTC
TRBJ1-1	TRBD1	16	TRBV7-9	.	CASSLGTGKMNTEAFF	TGTGCCAGCAGCTTAGGGACAGGTAAAATGAACACTGAAGCTTTCTTT
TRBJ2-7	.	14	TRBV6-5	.	CASSPGTAPHEQYF	TGTGCCAGCAGTCCCGGGACGGCTCCCCACGAGCAGTACTTC
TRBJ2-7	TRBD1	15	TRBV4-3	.	CASSQDLGTAYEQYF	TGCGCCAGCAGCCAAGACTTAGGGACAGCCTACGAGCAGTACTTC
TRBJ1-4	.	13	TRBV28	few	CASSRGQPAKLFF	TGTGCCAGCAGTCGCGGACAGCCCGCAAAACTGTTTTTT
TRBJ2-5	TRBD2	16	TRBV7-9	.	CASSRQTGGWQETQYF	TGTGCCAGCAGCCGCCAAACGGGAGGTTGGCAGGAGACCCAGTACTTC
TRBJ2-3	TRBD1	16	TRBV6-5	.	CASSFGTGRFRDTQYF	TGTGCCAGCAGTTTTGGGACAGGGAGGTTCAGGGATACGCAGTATTTT
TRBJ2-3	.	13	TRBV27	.	CASSFQPPDTQYF	TGTGCCAGCAGTTTCCAACCGCCAGATACGCAGTATTTT
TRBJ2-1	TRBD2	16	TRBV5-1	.	CASSLLTREPGNEQFF	TGCGCCAGCAGCTTGCTCACGCGGGAGCCTGGGAATGAGCAGTTCTTC
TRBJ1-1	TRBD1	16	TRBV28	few	CASSHRGQGARTEAFF	TGTGCCAGCAGTCACCGAGGACAGGGGGCAAGGACTGAAGCTTTCTTT
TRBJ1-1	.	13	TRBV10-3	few	CASQAQSRTEAFF	TGTGCCAGCCAGGCCCAAAGTAGGACTGAAGCTTTCTTT
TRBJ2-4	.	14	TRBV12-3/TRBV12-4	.	CASSLGPGKNIQYF	TGTGCCAGCAGTTTAGGGCCAGGGAAAAACATTCAGTACTTC
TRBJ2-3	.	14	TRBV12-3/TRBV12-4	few	CASTKGQWTDTQYF	TGTGCCAGCACTAAGGGTCAGTGGACAGATACGCAGTATTTT
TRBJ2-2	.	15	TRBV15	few	CATSREGPTTGELFF	TGTGCCACCAGCAGAGAGGGACCCACCACCGGGGAGCTGTTTTTT
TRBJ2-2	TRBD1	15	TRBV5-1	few	CASSYGTGGTGELFF	TGCGCCAGCAGCTATGGGACAGGTGGCACCGGGGAGCTGTTTTTT
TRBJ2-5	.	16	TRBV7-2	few	CASSLEYWTQLETQYF	TGTGCCAGCAGCTTAGAGTATTGGACACAGCTGGAGACCCAGTACTTC
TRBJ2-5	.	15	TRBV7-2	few	CASSSSGPRQETQYF	TGTGCCAGCAGCTCTTCCGGGCCTAGGCAAGAGACCCAGTACTTC
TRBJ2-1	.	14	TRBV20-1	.	CSARGGLEYNEQFF	TGCAGTGCTAGGGGGGGGCTGGAGTACAATGAGCAGTTCTTC
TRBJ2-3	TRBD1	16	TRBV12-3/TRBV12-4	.	CASSLAGTGTSDTQYF	TGTGCCAGCAGTTTGGCCGGGACAGGGACATCAGATACGCAGTATTTT
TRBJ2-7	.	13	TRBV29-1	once	CSAVRGGDGEQYF	TGCAGCGCCGTGAGAGGGGGAGACGGCGAGCAGTACTTC
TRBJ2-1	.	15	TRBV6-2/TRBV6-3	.	CASMGTGTPLNEQFF	TGTGCCAGCATGGGGACCGGGACTCCCCTTAATGAGCAGTTCTTC
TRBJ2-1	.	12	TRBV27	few	CASSFGLTEQFF	TGTGCCAGCAGTTTTGGGCTGACTGAGCAGTTCTTC
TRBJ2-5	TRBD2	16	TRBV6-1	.	CASSAGLARGGETQYF	TGTGCCAGCAGTGCAGGACTAGCTCGAGGGGGAGAGACCCAGTACTTC
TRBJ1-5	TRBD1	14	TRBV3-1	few	CASSYGQALQPQHF	TGTGCCAGCAGCTACGGACAGGCGTTACAGCCCCAGCATTTT
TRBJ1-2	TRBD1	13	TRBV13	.	CASNNRDSYGYTF	TGTGCCAGCAACAACCGGGACAGCTATGGCTACACCTTC
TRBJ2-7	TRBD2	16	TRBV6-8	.	CASREPAGGPWYEQYF	TGTGCCAGCAGAGAGCCAGCGGGGGGGCCTTGGTACGAGCAGTACTTC
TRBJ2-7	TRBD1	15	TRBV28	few	CASSLGRDRPYEQYF	TGTGCCAGCAGTTTGGGCCGGGACAGACCCTACGAGCAGTACTTC
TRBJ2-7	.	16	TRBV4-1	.	CASSRDGASSSYEQYF	TGCGCCAGCAGCCGGGACGGGGCTAGCAGTTCCTACGAGCAGTACTTC
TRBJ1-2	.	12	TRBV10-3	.	CAIKPGGGGYTF	TGTGCCATCAAACCGGGGGGCGGCGGCTACACCTTC
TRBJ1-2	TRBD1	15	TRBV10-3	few	CAISAQGAGAYGYTF	TGTGCCATCAGTGCTCAGGGGGCAGGGGCGTATGGCTACACCTTC
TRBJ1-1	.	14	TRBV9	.	CASSVGQVGTEAFF	TGTGCCAGCAGCGTAGGTCAGGTCGGCACTGAAGCTTTCTTT
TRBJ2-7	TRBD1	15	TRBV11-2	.	CASSHWTGGSYEQYF	TGTGCCAGCAGCCACTGGACAGGGGGCAGTTACGAGCAGTACTTC
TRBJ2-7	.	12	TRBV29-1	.	CSVAAGADGQYF	TGCAGCGTTGCCGCGGGGGCCGATGGGCAGTACTTC
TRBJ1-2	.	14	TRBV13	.	CASSRPKQGYGYTF	TGTGCCAGCAGCCGGCCTAAACAGGGCTATGGCTACACCTTC
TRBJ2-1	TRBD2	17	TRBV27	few	CASSLPGTSLRYDEQFF	TGTGCCAGCAGTTTGCCGGGGACTAGCCTCAGGTACGATGAGCAGTTCTTC
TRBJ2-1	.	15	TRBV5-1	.	CASSLGSQSYNEQFF	TGCGCCAGCAGCTTGGGATCCCAATCCTACAATGAGCAGTTCTTC
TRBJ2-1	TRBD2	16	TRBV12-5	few	CASGLVLSGGLNEQFF	TGTGCTAGTGGTTTGGTACTGAGCGGGGGTCTCAATGAGCAGTTCTTC
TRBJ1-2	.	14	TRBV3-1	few	CASSRGFGPDGYTF	TGTGCCAGCAGCCGTGGATTCGGCCCGGATGGCTACACCTTC
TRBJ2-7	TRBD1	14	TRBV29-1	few	CSVEPSRDSYEQYF	TGCAGCGTTGAACCCTCACGGGACAGCTACGAGCAGTACTTC
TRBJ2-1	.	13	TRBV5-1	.	CASSRTKLDEQFF	TGCGCCAGCAGCCGGACGAAGTTGGATGAGCAGTTCTTC
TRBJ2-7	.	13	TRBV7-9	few	CASSLGVSGEQYF	TGTGCCAGCAGCTTAGGGGTCTCTGGCGAGCAGTACTTC
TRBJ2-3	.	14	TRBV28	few	CASSFAAEADTQYF	TGTGCCAGCAGTTTTGCGGCTGAGGCAGATACGCAGTATTTT
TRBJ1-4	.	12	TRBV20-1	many	CSARDNNEKLFF	TGCAGTGCTAGAGACAATAATGAAAAACTGTTTTTT
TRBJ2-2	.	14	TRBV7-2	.	CASSSLGETGELFF	TGTGCCAGCAGCTCCTTAGGGGAAACCGGGGAGCTGTTTTTT
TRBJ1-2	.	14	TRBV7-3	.	CASSPTGTSGGHTF	TGTGCCAGCAGCCCGACGGGGACGTCAGGAGGCCACACCTTC
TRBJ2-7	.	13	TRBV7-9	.	CASSLPGAGEQYF	TGTGCCAGCAGCTTACCGGGGGCGGGGGAGCAGTACTTC
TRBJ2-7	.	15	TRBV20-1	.	CSARGGQFSSYEQYF	TGCAGTGCTAGAGGAGGACAGTTTAGCTCCTACGAGCAGTACTTC
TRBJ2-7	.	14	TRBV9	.	CASSVGGHPYEQYF	TGTGCCAGCAGCGTAGGCGGCCATCCTTACGAGCAGTACTTC
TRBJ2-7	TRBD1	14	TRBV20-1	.	CSASPGTGGYEQYF	TGCAGTGCTAGCCCAGGGACAGGGGGCTACGAGCAGTACTTC
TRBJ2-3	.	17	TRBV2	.	CANSGVRDPLSTDTQYF	TGTGCCAACTCGGGGGTCCGGGACCCCCTAAGCACAGATACGCAGTATTTT
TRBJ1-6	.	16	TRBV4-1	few	CASSHRDTSYNSPLHF	TGCGCCAGCAGCCACCGCGATACCTCCTATAATTCACCCCTCCACTTT